This TCR beta chain derives from a study of control samples from healthy donors and cancer patients. The CDR3 is 16 amino acids. Trimming shortened V by 4 bases and J by 4 bases, and 17 bases separated the two germline ends. CDR1 is KGHSH and CDR2 is LQKENI in the germline V gene. Only in-frame clones appear in the TCRdb table, and some are missing; sequencing was by immunoSEQ multiplex PCR. Of fewer than 65,000 clones detected, approximately 90% appear once; the ten largest clones hold roughly 1.5%. This sequence was found in a man aged 40-49 years with colorectal cancer. This chain links TRBV18 with TRBJ1-5; D possibly corresponds to TRBD1 (6 bases). The sequenced sample was PBMCs. The DNA of the CDR3 is TGTGCCAGCTCACGATACGGGGGGCCTGGAAATCAGCCCCAGCATTTT. Its protein product is CASSRYGGPGNQPQHF. The whole variable domain, remainder taken from reference TRBV18 and TRBJ1-5, is NAGVMQNPRHLVRRRGQEARLRCSPMKGHSHVYWYRQLPEEGLKFMVYLQKENIIDESGMPKERFSAEFPKEGPSILRIQQVVRGDSAAYFCASSRYGGPGNQPQHFGDGTRLSIL.